One and the same sample provided the 29 T cell receptor beta chains below, sequenced in a study of CD8 T cells in ankylosing spondylitis. In TCRdb, the 5' RACE reads were re-called with MiXCR into one record per CDR3 protein. The table has 300,000 to 400,000 distinct CDR3 sequences, roughly 11% seen once. The sequencing sample was made of blood, either unsorted or a sorted T cell fraction (not recorded which). These receptors all come from a female donor with ankylosing spondylitis or in good health (not recorded which).

This clonotype was recorded at least ten times. The CDR3: CASIPTSGTEAFF. CDR3 nucleotide sequence: TGTGCCAGCATCCCGACCTCGGGCACTGAAGCTTTCTTT. The chain combines TRBV7-9 with TRBJ1-1; D is unresolved. The germline V and J ends were trimmed by 7 bases and 4 bases, with 13 bases remaining between them. Germline assignment: CDR1 SEHNR and CDR2 FQNEAQ (reference sequence). The CDR3 is 13 amino acids.

This clonotype was recorded many times. The CDR3 DNA follows: TGTGCCAGCAGTTTAGGGGTAGCGGGAGGCTCCTACGAGCAGTACTTC. Its protein product is CASSLGVAGGSYEQYF. This sequence joins TRBV12-3 or TRBV12-4 and TRBJ2-7, with TRBD2 identical over 10 bases. V shed 1 base, J shed 0 bases, and the junction held 3 bases outside the gene matches. This CDR3 has 16 amino acids.

At least ten counts were recorded for this clonotype. As DNA, the CDR3 is TGCGCCAGCAGCGGCCGAGTCCCCGATACGCAGTATTTT. Translating it yields CASSGRVPDTQYF. The chain has TRBV5-1 and TRBJ2-3; D gene ambiguous. The V gene lost 4 bases and the J gene lost 6 bases, with 12 bases spanning the gap. The CDR3 consists of 13 residues. Germline CDR1 is SGHRS and CDR2 is YFSETQ.

This clonotype has ten or more counts. The chain couples TRBV3-1 to TRBJ1-1; D uncertain. Germline CDR1 reads LGHDT; CDR2 reads YNNKEL (reference sequence). This CDR3 spans 13 amino acids. Between the trimmed V and J ends, which lost 1 base and 1 base, there was a span of 4 bases. The CDR3 sequence is CASSQAGNTEAFF. DNA of the CDR3: TGTGCCAGCAGCCAAGCAGGGAACACTGAAGCTTTCTTT.

This clonotype was counted many times. The chain has TRBV5-4 and TRBJ2-3; the D is unclear. The germline gives CDR1 SGHNT, CDR2 YYREEE (reference sequence). Trimming removed 0 bases at V and 2 bases at J, with 4 bases between. The CDR3 consists of 13 residues. Here the CDR3 DNA reads TGTGCCAGCAGCTTGGGAGCCACAGATACGCAGTATTTT. Amino acid sequence: CASSLGATDTQYF.

The table lists this clonotype with a few counts. This rearrangement joins TRBV20-1 to TRBJ2-5; D is perhaps TRBD1 or TRBD2 (5 bases each). The CDR3 sequence is 14 residues long. V lost 2 bases to trimming and J lost 5 bases, with 15 bases between them. Germline values: CDR1 DFQATT, CDR2 SNEGSKA (reference sequence). The CDR3 here is CSARLDGAAETQYF. CDR3 nucleotides: TGCAGTGCTAGACTAGACGGGGCGGCGGAGACCCAGTACTTC.

This clonotype was seen repeatedly, ten times or more. The V gene is TRBV19, the J gene TRBJ2-1; D may be TRBD2 (7 bases). From germline, CDR1 is LNHDA and CDR2 SQIVND (reference sequence). The CDR3 consists of 16 residues. Deletions cut 4 bases from V and 4 bases from J, with 17 bases between. CDR3 residues: CASSTRGGARYNEQFF. CDR3 bases: TGTGCCAGTAGTACGAGAGGGGGGGCGAGGTACAATGAGCAGTTCTTC.

This clonotype was seen many times. One end of the junction fails to match germline, which may point to a read error. This chain connects TRBV6-5 to TRBJ2-1; 7 positions agree with TRBD1. Germline CDR1 reads MNHEY; CDR2 reads SVGAGI. The CDR3 is 12 amino acids. CDR3 bases: TGTGCCAGCAGTTACACCGGGACAGTCATGGTATTC. Protein sequence: CASSYTGTVMVF.

The sample holds many counts of this clonotype. The chain couples TRBV29-1 to TRBJ2-7; 7 nucleotides line up with TRBD2. Per the germline V gene, CDR1 is SQVTM and CDR2 is ANQGSEA. This CDR3 region has 12 residues. After removal of 0 bases from V and 8 bases from J, the junction contained 4 bases not matched to a gene. The CDR3 sequence: CSVEEAAGKQYF. The CDR3 nucleotides read TGCAGCGTTGAAGAGGCAGCGGGGAAGCAGTACTTC.

There are a few counts of this clonotype. The rearrangement links TRBV6-2 or TRBV6-3 to TRBJ2-1, with 11 positions matching TRBD2. The CDR3 loop spans 18 amino acids. The V segment lost 2 bases and the J segment 0 bases; nucleotides outside the gene matches: 6. The germline CDR1 and CDR2 sequences are MNHEY and SVGEGT. The DNA for the CDR3 is TGTGCCAGCAGTTACGGCCCGGGACTAGCGGACTCCTACAATGAGCAGTTCTTC. Amino acids: CASSYGPGLADSYNEQFF.

Only a few counts were recorded for this clonotype. This chain uses TRBV6-2 or TRBV6-3 with TRBJ2-4, with a possible D match to TRBD1 (6 bases). Germline V CDR1 and CDR2: MNHEY, SVGEGT. V was clipped by 4 bases and J by 7 bases, with 14 bases between them. The CDR3 is 14 residues long. For the CDR3, the DNA is TGTGCCAGCAGTTGGGGTGGGGGCGGGAACATTCAGTACTTC. As protein: CASSWGGGGNIQYF.

This rearrangement joins TRBV10-3 to TRBJ2-1; D may be TRBD1 (5 bases). Germline V gene lookup returns CDR1 ENHRY and CDR2 SYGVKD. V lost 8 bases to trimming and J lost 0 bases, with 20 bases between them. This CDR3 region has 17 residues. CDR3: CAIASARQGSSYNEQFF. The CDR3 nucleotides are TGTGCCATCGCCTCAGCCCGGCAGGGTAGCTCCTACAATGAGCAGTTCTTC.

This clonotype was picked up a small number of times. The genes are TRBV23-1 and TRBJ2-7; 10 nucleotides line up with TRBD1. TRBV23-1 has ORF status, its function being uncertain. This CDR3 contains 16 residues. V was pared by 8 bases and J by 1 base, with 11 bases of the junction left unmatched. The CDR3 DNA follows: TGCGCCAGCGCCGGGACAGGGGTTTTTGGGTCCTACGAGCAGTACTTC. Translating gives CASAGTGVFGSYEQYF.

This clonotype was detected ten times or more. This rearrangement joins TRBV5-6 to TRBJ2-2; 7 nucleotides agree with TRBD2. Germline lookup yields CDR1 SGHDT and CDR2 YYEEEE. The length of the CDR3 is 16 residues. Trimming cost V 5 bases and J 2 bases; bases outside gene matches: 9. CDR3 in amino acids: CASRPRGGINTGELFF. The CDR3 nucleotides read TGTGCCAGCAGGCCCCGGGGAGGGATTAACACCGGGGAGCTGTTTTTT.

Comment on this clonotype: Germline and junction disagree at one end, which may indicate a read error. The chain couples TRBV5-5 to TRBJ1-2; no reliable D call. The CDR3 covers 14 residues. CDR1 SGHKS and CDR2 YYEKEE come from the germline V gene (reference sequence). The CDR3 DNA reads TGTGCCAGCAGCCCACCCCTCGACCCCTATGGCCACACCTTC. Residues: CASSPPLDPYGHTF.

This clonotype was seen at least ten times. This chain links TRBV5-1 with TRBJ2-5, with no clear D. The ends were cut back, 4 bases at V and 0 bases at J, with 1 base in the middle. Germline V CDR1 and CDR2: SGHRS, YFSETQ. The CDR3 totals 11 residues. The CDR3 region is CASSNQETQYF. The CDR3 DNA reads as TGCGCCAGCAGCAACCAAGAGACCCAGTACTTC.

This clonotype was picked up many times. The rearrangement links TRBV5-1 to TRBJ1-6; D is undetermined. Germline V CDR1 and CDR2: SGHRS, YFSETQ. This CDR3 is built from 12 residues. V was shortened by 1 base and J by 8 bases, with 4 bases between the two germline ends. Written as DNA, the CDR3 is TGCGCCAGCAGCTTGCAGGATTCACCCCTCCACTTT. Its protein is CASSLQDSPLHF. Full variable domain (remainder filled in from reference TRBV5-1 and TRBJ1-6): KAGVTQTPRYLIKTRGQQVTLSCSPISGHRSVSWYQQTPGQGLQFLFEYFSETQRNKGNFPGRFSGRQFSNSRSEMNVSTLELGDSALYLCASSLQDSPLHFGNGTRLTVT.

This clonotype was observed at least ten times. This rearrangement joins TRBV20-1 to TRBJ2-5; D not certain. Trimming pared 4 bases from V and 2 bases from J, leaving 11 bases between. Germline CDR1 and CDR2: DFQATT and SNEGSKA (reference sequence). The CDR3 length is 13 residues. CDR3 sequence (DNA): TGCAGTGCTATACGCCAGCAACAAGAGACCCAGTACTTC. Translating it yields CSAIRQQQETQYF.

On this clonotype itself: Given a much more abundant clone one base away, this may be a read error. This CDR3 reads CDSSLGVGSSQPQHF. As DNA, the CDR3 is TGTGACAGCAGCTTGGGGGTGGGGAGTTCTCAGCCCCAGCATTTT. The V and J genes are TRBV7-6 and TRBJ1-5; tentatively, D is TRBD1 (5 bases). CDR1 and CDR2 (germline): SGHVS, FNYEAQ. This CDR3 region has 15 residues.

Many counts were recorded for this clonotype. The chain has TRBV28 and TRBJ1-2, with D perhaps TRBD1 (6 bases). Per the germline V gene, CDR1 is MDHEN and CDR2 is SYDVKM. The CDR3 consists of 16 residues. Trimming shortened V by 3 bases and J by 4 bases, and 18 bases separated the two germline ends. The CDR3 DNA reads TGTGCCAGCAGTTTTGGTGGGGGGCGCCGAAGCTATGGCTACACCTTC. Amino acid sequence: CASSFGGGRRSYGYTF.

The rearrangement joins TRBV28 to TRBJ2-5; D may be TRBD2 (6 bases). The CDR3 has 15 amino acids. Germline V gene data show CDR1 as MDHEN and CDR2 as SYDVKM. V lost 6 bases and J 4 bases, leaving 18 bases between the germline ends. The CDR3: CASRMGGGGRETQYF. CDR3 DNA: TGTGCCAGCAGAATGGGCGGTGGGGGGAGAGAGACCCAGTACTTC.

In this sample, this clonotype turned up a few times. V is TRBV4-1 and J is TRBJ1-4, with D possibly matching TRBD1 (5 bases). Looked up from germline, CDR1 is MGHRA and CDR2 is YSYEKL. The CDR3 runs 17 residues. The V end was cut by 0 bases, the J end by 8 bases, with 19 bases between. DNA for the CDR3: TGCGCCAGCAGCCAAGATTATGGACGACAGCGGGAGGAAAAACTGTTTTTT. This translates into CASSQDYGRQREEKLFF.

This rearrangement joins TRBV7-9 to TRBJ1-5; no reliable D call. Trimming removed 2 bases from V and 4 bases from J, with 6 bases in between. The CDR3 totals 13 residues. CDR1 is SEHNR and CDR2 is FQNEAQ in the germline V gene (reference sequence). CDR3 residues: CASSLSWNQPQHF. The CDR3 DNA is TGTGCCAGCAGCTTATCATGGAATCAGCCCCAGCATTTT.

This clonotype came up many times. This rearrangement joins TRBV20-1 to TRBJ1-3; D remains ambiguous. Trimming shortened V by 3 bases and J by 0 bases, and 12 bases separated the two germline ends. Per germline, CDR1 DFQATT and CDR2 SNEGSKA (reference sequence). The CDR3 has 15 amino acids. The CDR3 DNA is TGCAGTGCTAGTCCTGAGCTGAACTCTGGAAACACCATATATTTT. Translation gives CSASPELNSGNTIYF.

This clonotype showed up many times. This chain joins TRBV7-2 and TRBJ2-7; the D gene is possibly TRBD2 (6 bases). Trimming cost V 7 bases and J 0 bases, with 16 bases left between them. CDR1 SGHTA and CDR2 FQGNSA come from the germline V gene. This CDR3 is 15 amino acids long. CDR3 protein: CASKPGVAFSYEQYF. Here the CDR3 DNA reads TGTGCCAGCAAACCGGGGGTCGCATTCTCCTACGAGCAGTACTTC. Combining the CDR3 with reference TRBV7-2 and TRBJ2-7 gives the whole variable domain GAGVSQSPSNKVTEKGKDVELRCDPISGHTALYWYRQSLGQGLEFLIYFQGNSAPDKSGLPSDRFSAERTGGSVSTLTIQRTQQEDSAVYLCASKPGVAFSYEQYFGPGTRLTVT.

A few counts support this clonotype. The chain is built from TRBV20-1 and TRBJ2-1, with D tentatively TRBD1 (6 bases). The CDR3 is 14 residues long. CDR1 DFQATT and CDR2 SNEGSKA come from the germline V gene (reference sequence). V was cut by 6 bases and J by 0 bases, with 12 bases left in between. CDR3 bases: TGCAGTGCGAGCCGGGACACCTCCTACAATGAGCAGTTCTTC. This translates into CSASRDTSYNEQFF.

This clonotype has at least ten counts. This chain joins TRBV4-3 and TRBJ1-2; 9 bases align to TRBD1. Trimming removed 3 bases from V and 4 bases from J; junction bases left unmatched: 12. The CDR3 loop spans 17 amino acids. Germline V lookup: CDR1 LGHNA, CDR2 YSLEER. CDR3 loop: CASSQLPGTGMSYGYTF. In DNA, the CDR3 is TGCGCCAGCAGCCAGCTCCCCGGGACAGGGATGTCCTATGGCTACACCTTC.

The rearrangement joins TRBV5-6 to TRBJ2-3; TRBD1 might be the D (5 bases). The germline CDR1 and CDR2 sequences are SGHDT and YYEEEE. V lost 0 bases and J 0 bases, leaving 8 bases between the germline ends. CDR3 length equals 15 residues. As DNA, the CDR3 is TGTGCCAGCAGCTTGGACAGGTTAAGCACAGATACGCAGTATTTT. Translated, it gives CASSLDRLSTDTQYF.

The gene calls are TRBV28 and TRBJ2-6, with D perhaps being TRBD1 or TRBD2 (5 bases each). The CDR3 loop spans 17 amino acids. Trimming stripped 3 bases from V and 0 bases from J, with 12 bases between. CDR1 is MDHEN, CDR2 SYDVKM, per germline. This CDR3 reads CASSFPGLSSGANVLTF. CDR3 coding DNA: TGTGCCAGCAGTTTTCCGGGGCTTAGCTCTGGGGCCAACGTCCTGACTTTC.